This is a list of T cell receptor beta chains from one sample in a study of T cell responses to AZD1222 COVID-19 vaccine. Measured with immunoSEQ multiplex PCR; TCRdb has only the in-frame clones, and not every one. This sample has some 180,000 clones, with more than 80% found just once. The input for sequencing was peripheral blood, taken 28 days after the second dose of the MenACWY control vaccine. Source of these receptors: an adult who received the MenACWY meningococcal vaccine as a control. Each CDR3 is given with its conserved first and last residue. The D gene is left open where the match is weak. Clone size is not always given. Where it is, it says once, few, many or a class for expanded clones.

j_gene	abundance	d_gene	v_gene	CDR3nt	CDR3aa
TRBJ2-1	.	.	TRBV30	TGTGCCTGGAGTGCCCCCTGGGGGGGGGCAAGGATCAATGAGCAGTTCTTC	CAWSAPWGGARINEQFF
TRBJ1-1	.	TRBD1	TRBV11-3	TGTGCCAGCAGCTTATTGCGGACAGGGGGCACTGAAGCTTTCTTT	CASSLLRTGGTEAFF
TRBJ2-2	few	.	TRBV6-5	TGTGCCAGCAGTTACTCGACACTACCAACCGGGGAGCTGTTTTTT	CASSYSTLPTGELFF
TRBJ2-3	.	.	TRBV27	TGTGCCAGCAGACCAGGGACGAGAGACACGCAGTATTTT	CASRPGTRDTQYF
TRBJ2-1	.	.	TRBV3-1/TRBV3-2	TGTGCCAGCAGCCAGGCAGGGACCCACAATGAGCAGTTCTTC	CASSQAGTHNEQFF
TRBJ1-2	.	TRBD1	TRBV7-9	TGTGCCAGCAGCTTAGCCGGGACAGGGGGCCTCGGTGGCTACACCTTC	CASSLAGTGGLGGYTF
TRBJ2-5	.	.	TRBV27	TGTGCCAGCAGGGGGTTGGGGCAGGGAGAAGAGACCCAGTACTTC	CASRGLGQGEETQYF
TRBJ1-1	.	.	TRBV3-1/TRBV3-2	TGTGCCAGCAGTCCAGCGGCCCGGAACACTGAAGCTTTCTTT	CASSPAARNTEAFF
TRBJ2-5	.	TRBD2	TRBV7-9	TGTGCCAGCGAATTAACTAGCGGGATAGAGACCCAGTACTTC	CASELTSGIETQYF
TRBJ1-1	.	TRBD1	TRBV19	TGTGCCAGTAGTTCCACTACCGGGACAGGGGGACTACTGAACACTGAAGCTTTCTTT	CASSSTTGTGGLLNTEAFF
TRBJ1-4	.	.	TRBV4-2	TGTGCCAGCAGCCAAGTCGAGGGAGAGTGGGCTAATGAAAAACTGTTTTTT	CASSQVEGEWANEKLFF
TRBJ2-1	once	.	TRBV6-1	TGTGCCAGCAGTGAGTTGGAATTAGAGTTCTTC	CASSELELEFF
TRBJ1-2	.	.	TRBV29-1	TGCAGCGTTGGATTCTCGCTCTATGGCTACACCTTC	CSVGFSLYGYTF
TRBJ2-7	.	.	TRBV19	TGTGCCAGTAGTATAGCTGCGGGTACCCACTACGAGCAGTACTTC	CASSIAAGTHYEQYF
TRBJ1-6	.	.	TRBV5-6	TGTGCCAGCAGCGCTCAGAGTTATAATTCACCCCTCCACTTT	CASSAQSYNSPLHF
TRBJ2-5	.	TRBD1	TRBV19	TGTGCCAGTAGACAAACCGGGACAGGGGGCCGAGAGACCCAGTACTTC	CASRQTGTGGRETQYF
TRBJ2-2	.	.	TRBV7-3	TGTGCCAGCAGCCTAACAGGAACCGGGGAGCTGTTTTTT	CASSLTGTGELFF
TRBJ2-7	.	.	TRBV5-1	TGCGCCAGCAGCTTGGATATACTTCACTCCTACGAGCAGTACTTC	CASSLDILHSYEQYF
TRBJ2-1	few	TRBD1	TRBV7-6	TGTGCCAGCAGCTTAAAGGGGGCAAGCTACAATGAGCAGTTCTTC	CASSLKGASYNEQFF
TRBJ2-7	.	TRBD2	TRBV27	TGTGCCACCACCGGCCGGGGGGCCTACGAGCAGTACTTC	CATTGRGAYEQYF
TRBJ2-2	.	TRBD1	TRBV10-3	TGTGCCATCAGTGACCCGAGACAGGGTGACACCGGGGAGCTGTTTTTT	CAISDPRQGDTGELFF
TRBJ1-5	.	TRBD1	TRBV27	TGTGCCAGCAGATTGACAGGGGCTCAGCCCCAGCATTTT	CASRLTGAQPQHF
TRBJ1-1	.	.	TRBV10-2	TGCGCCAGCAGTTCCGGCGGGTCCGCTTTCTTT	CASSSGGSAFF
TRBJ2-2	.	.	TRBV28	TGTGCCAGCAGTTTACCCTTCAAGGCCGGGGAGCTGTTTTTT	CASSLPFKAGELFF
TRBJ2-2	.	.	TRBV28	TGTGCCAGCAGTCCGACTAGGGGTCTCGCGAACACCGGGGAGCTGTTTTTT	CASSPTRGLANTGELFF
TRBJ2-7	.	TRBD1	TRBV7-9	TGTGCCAGCAGCTCCCGGACAGGGAGTTTAGACGAGCAGTACTTC	CASSSRTGSLDEQYF
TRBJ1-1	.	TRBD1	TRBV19	TGTGCCAGCAGGGACAGGACAGGGATGAACACTGAAGCTTTCTTT	CASRDRTGMNTEAFF
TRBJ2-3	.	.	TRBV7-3	TGTGCCAGCAGCTTACCCGGGGGCACAGATACGCAGTATTTT	CASSLPGGTDTQYF
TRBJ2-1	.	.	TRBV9	TGTGCCAGCAGCTCGCGGGGGCGGGAGTACAATGAGCAGTTCTTC	CASSSRGREYNEQFF
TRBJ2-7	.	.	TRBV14	TGTGCCAGCAGCCAAGTTCTCTACGAGCAGTACTTC	CASSQVLYEQYF
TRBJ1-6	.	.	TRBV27	TGTGCCAGCAGTTTCGGCAGGGGTAATTCACCCCTCCACTTT	CASSFGRGNSPLHF
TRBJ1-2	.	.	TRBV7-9	TGTGCCAGCAGCCCGACGACGGGCTGGGGCTACACCTTC	CASSPTTGWGYTF
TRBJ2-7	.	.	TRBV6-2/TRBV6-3	TGTGCCAGCAGTTACGGGACGGCAACCTACGAGCAGTACTTC	CASSYGTATYEQYF
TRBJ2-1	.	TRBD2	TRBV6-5	TGTGCCAGCAAGTCCAGCGGGAGAAAGGGTGAGCAGTTCTTC	CASKSSGRKGEQFF
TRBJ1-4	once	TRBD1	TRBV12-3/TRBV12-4	TGTGCCAGCAGTACAGGGGTGAAACTGTTTTTT	CASSTGVKLFF
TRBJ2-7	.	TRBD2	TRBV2	TGTGCCAGCCTCTACGCTAGCGGGAGGGCCGGCGAGCAGTACTTC	CASLYASGRAGEQYF
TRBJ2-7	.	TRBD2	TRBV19	TGTGCCAGTAGTGCTCGACTAGCGGGAGCCCACGAGCAGTACTTC	CASSARLAGAHEQYF
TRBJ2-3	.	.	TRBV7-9	TGTGCCAGCAGCTTAGCGCTGAGCACCGATACGCAGTATTTT	CASSLALSTDTQYF
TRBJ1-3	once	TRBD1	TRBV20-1	TGCAGTGCTAGTCTCAGGGGGCGCGAAAACACCATATATTTT	CSASLRGRENTIYF
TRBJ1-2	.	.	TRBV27	TGTGCCAGCAGTTTATCGGTCAGCCTATATGGCTACACCTTC	CASSLSVSLYGYTF
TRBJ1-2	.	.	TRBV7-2	TGTGCCAGCAGCTTAGTGCGGACCCCCCTGGACTATGGCTACACCTTC	CASSLVRTPLDYGYTF
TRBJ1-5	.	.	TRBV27	TGTGCCAGCAGTTTATCGACAAATCAGCCCCAGCATTTT	CASSLSTNQPQHF
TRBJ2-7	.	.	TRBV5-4	TGTGCCAGCAGCTTGCAGGGCTCCTACTACGAGCAGTACTTC	CASSLQGSYYEQYF
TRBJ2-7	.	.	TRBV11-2	TGTGCCAGCAGCTTAGCCCTAGCAGACCCTTACGAGCAGTACTTC	CASSLALADPYEQYF
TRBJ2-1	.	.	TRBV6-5	TGTGCCAGCAGTACATTAGTGAGTGAGCAGTTCTTC	CASSTLVSEQFF
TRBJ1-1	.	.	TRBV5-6	TGTGCCAGCAGCCCTATGGGTCTCAAGGGGCACACTGAAGCTTTCTTT	CASSPMGLKGHTEAFF
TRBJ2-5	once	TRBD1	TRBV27	TGTGCCAGCAGTTTAGGGGGACAGCAAGAGACCCAGTACTTC	CASSLGGQQETQYF
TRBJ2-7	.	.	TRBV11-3	TGTGCCAGCAGCATCGCTCGGGTTGGCGAGCAGTACTTC	CASSIARVGEQYF
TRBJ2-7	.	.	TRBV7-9	TGTGCCAGCAGCTCTGATAGCCCCTACGAGCAGTACTTC	CASSSDSPYEQYF
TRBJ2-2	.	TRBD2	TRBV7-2	TGTGCCAGCAGCTTAAGGCCGGGAGGGAACACCGGGGAGCTGTTTTTT	CASSLRPGGNTGELFF
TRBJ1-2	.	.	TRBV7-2	TGTGCCAGCAGCTCACACAGTAACTATGGCTACACCTTC	CASSSHSNYGYTF
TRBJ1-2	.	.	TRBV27	TGTGCCAGCAGTTTAGAAGGGCTTGGCTATGGCTACACCTTC	CASSLEGLGYGYTF
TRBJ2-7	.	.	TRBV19	TGTGCCAGTAGTGGGCCCTCCTACGAGCAGTACTTC	CASSGPSYEQYF
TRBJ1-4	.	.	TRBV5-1	TGCGCCAGCAGCTTACAGACCTGGGGAACTAATGAAAAACTGTTTTTT	CASSLQTWGTNEKLFF
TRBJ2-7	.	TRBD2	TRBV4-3	TGCGCCAGCAGCCAGGAGGTGGGGGGGATCAACGAGCAGTACTTC	CASSQEVGGINEQYF
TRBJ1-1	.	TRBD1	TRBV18	TGTGCCAGCTCCCGAGAGAGGGACAGCACTGAAGCTTTCTTT	CASSRERDSTEAFF